The sequence of this T cell receptor (beta chain) was determined in a study of T cell responses to AZD1222 COVID-19 vaccine. Study information: Pooling of second doses given at about 4 or about 12 weeks was done.

Findings and limits, study-wide: Repertoires were obtained solely post-peak T cell response. Donors were largely white British and mainly female; clonal diversity was possibly underestimated.

The CDR3 is 14 amino acids. Germline V CDR1 and CDR2: LGHNA, YSLEER. Trimming took 5 bases from V and 4 from J, leaving 15 bases between them. Produced via immunoSEQ multiplex PCR; TCRdb's table is partial and in-frame only. The repertoire includes approximately 150,000 clones, just under 95% of them detected once, and about 0.9% sits in the top ten. With respect to this clone: Its target is unknown.

The receptor was derived from an adult in good health. V and J are TRBV4-3 and TRBJ2-7; possible D gene TRBD2, 6 bases. Sequenced material: peripheral blood, taken on day 0 of AZD1222 vaccination. The CDR3 region is CASSYDRGKYEQYF. The CDR3, as DNA: TGCGCCAGCAGCTACGATCGGGGGAAGTACGAGCAGTACTTC.